Ten or more counts support the clone carrying this T cell receptor beta chain. Its antigen is currently unknown. Germline trimming cut 0 bases from V and 7 bases from J; bases unmatched to any gene: 6. Germline CDR1 is MNHNS and CDR2 is SASEGT. The CDR3 length is 15 residues. These data come from a study of T cells in Graves' hyperthyroidism and ophthalmopathy. General study points: Researchers found most expanded thyroid clonotypes above 0.001 in blood as well. A model using 13 V-J features told ophthalmopathy apart from stable hyperthyroidism.

Patients aged 18 to 65 had newly diagnosed hyperthyroidism that had lasted under 2 months. Source material for PBMCs was over 8 ml fresh peripheral blood. RNA transcripts yielded amplified TCR beta CDR3 regions. The HTBI set primed first-round TCR CDR3 RT-PCR. TCRdb reanalysed the multiplex PCR reads using MiXCR and keeps one entry per CDR3 protein. The sample holds 300,000 to 500,000 distinct CDR3 sequences, more than 13% seen once. The chain recombines TRBV6-1 with TRBJ2-1; 7 bases match TRBD2. Sequences were obtained from blood. The source of this sequence is a woman aged 25 to 45 with Graves' hyperthyroidism. This chain's CDR3 is CASSEAGGRRNEQFF. The CDR3 nucleotides read TGTGCCAGCAGTGAAGCAGGCGGGAGACGGAATGAGCAGTTCTTC.